The entry below describes one T cell receptor (beta chain). This entry comes from a study of OX40 agonist ivuxolimab in advanced cancers. Deletions cut 6 bases from V and 6 bases from J, with 10 bases between. This CDR3 spans 12 amino acids. Germline CDR1 reads SNHLY; CDR2 reads FYNNEI. Here immunoSEQ multiplex PCR was the method, and the copy in TCRdb shows in-frame clones only, minus some. The repertoire includes about 78,000 clones, 85% to 95% of them detected once, and approximately 2.9% sits in the top ten. This receptor was taken from an adult with an advanced solid tumor such as melanoma, head and neck, liver or kidney cancer. The chain has TRBV2 and TRBJ2-3; D perhaps matches TRBD1 (6 bases). The material sequenced was CD4+ or CD8+ T cells sorted from blood, taken in a trial of the OX40 agonist ivuxolimab. CDR3 in amino acids: CASSNRVDTQYF. CDR3 coding DNA: TGTGCCAGCAGCAACAGGGTGGATACGCAGTATTTT.